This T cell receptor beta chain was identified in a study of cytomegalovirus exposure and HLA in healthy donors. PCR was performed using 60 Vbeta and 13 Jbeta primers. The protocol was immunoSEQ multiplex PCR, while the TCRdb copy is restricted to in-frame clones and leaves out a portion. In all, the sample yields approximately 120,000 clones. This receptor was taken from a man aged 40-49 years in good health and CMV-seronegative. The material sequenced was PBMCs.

This CDR3 is CASSLATGDEKLFF. In DNA form, the CDR3 reads TGTGCCAGCAGCTTAGCCACAGGGGATGAAAAACTGTTTTTT. The genes are TRBV7-6 and TRBJ1-4; 7 nucleotides align to TRBD1. Per germline, CDR1 SGHVS and CDR2 FNYEAQ. V dropped 0 bases and J dropped 6; count of bases not matched to a gene: 1. This CDR3 region has 14 residues.